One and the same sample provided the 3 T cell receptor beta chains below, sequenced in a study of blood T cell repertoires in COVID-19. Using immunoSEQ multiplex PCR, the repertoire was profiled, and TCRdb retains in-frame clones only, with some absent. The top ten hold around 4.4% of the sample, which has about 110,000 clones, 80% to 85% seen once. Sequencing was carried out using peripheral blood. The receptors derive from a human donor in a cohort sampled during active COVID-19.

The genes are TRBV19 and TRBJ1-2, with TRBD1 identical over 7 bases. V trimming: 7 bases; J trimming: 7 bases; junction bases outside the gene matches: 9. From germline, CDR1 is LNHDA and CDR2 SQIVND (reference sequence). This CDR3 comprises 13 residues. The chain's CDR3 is CASNIDREAGYTF. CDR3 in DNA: TGTGCCAGTAACATTGACAGGGAGGCTGGCTACACCTTC. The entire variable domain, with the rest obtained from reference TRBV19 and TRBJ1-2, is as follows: DGGITQSPKYLFRKEGQNVTLSCEQNLNHDAMYWYRQDPGQGLRLIYYSQIVNDFQKGDIAEGYSVSREKKESFPLTVTSAQKNPTAFYLCASNIDREAGYTFGSGTRLTVV.

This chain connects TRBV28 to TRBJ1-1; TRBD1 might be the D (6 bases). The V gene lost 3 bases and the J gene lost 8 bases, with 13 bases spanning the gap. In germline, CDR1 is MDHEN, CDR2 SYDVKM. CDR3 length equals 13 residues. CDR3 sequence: CASSFNRVTEAFF. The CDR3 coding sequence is TGTGCCAGCAGTTTTAACAGGGTGACGGAAGCTTTCTTT.

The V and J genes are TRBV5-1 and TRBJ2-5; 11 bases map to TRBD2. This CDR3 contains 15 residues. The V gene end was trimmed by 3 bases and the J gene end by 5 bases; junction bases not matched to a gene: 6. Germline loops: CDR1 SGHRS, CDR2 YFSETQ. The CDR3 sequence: CASSSTSGISETQYF. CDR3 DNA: TGCGCCAGCAGCTCGACTAGCGGGATCTCGGAGACCCAGTACTTC.